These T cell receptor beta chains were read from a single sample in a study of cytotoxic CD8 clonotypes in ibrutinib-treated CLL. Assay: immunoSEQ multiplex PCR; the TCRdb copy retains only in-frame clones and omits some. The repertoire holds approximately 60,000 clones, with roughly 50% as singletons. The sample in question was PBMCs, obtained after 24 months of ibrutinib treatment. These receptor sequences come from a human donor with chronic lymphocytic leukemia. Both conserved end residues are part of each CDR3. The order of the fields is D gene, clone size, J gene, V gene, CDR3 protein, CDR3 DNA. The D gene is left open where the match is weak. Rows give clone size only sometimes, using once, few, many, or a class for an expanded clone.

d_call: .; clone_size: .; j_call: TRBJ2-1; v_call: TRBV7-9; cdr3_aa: CASSSRGDWKTQFF; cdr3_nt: TGTGCCAGCAGCTCTAGGGGTGACTGGAAAACCCAGTTCTTC
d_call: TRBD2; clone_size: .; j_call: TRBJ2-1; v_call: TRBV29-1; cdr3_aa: CSVVRTSAYNEQFF; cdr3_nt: TGCAGCGTTGTGAGGACTAGCGCCTACAATGAGCAGTTCTTC
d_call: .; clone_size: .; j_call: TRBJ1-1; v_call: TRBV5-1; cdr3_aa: CASSLATLPNTEAFF; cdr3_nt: TGCGCCAGCAGCTTAGCGACCCTACCCAACACTGAAGCTTTCTTT
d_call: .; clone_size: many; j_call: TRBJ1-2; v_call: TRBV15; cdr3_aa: CATSLAHGLKGTYYGYTF; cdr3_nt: TGTGCCACCAGCCTAGCCCACGGTCTTAAGGGGACTTACTATGGCTACACCTTC
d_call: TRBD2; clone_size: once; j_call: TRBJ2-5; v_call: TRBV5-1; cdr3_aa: CASSRVAGGPFKETQYF; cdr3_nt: TGCGCCAGCAGCCGGGTGGCGGGAGGGCCGTTCAAAGAGACCCAGTACTTC
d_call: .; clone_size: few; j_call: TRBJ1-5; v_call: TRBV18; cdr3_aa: CASSLQVGNQPQHF; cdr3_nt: TGTGCCAGCTCCCTACAAGTTGGCAATCAGCCCCAGCATTTT
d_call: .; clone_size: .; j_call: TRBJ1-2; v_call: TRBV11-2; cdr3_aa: CASSSGQYYGYTF; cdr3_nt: TGTGCCAGCAGCTCCGGACAGTACTATGGCTACACCTTC
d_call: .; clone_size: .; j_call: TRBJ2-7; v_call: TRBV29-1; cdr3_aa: CSVVSESYEQYF; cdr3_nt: TGCAGCGTTGTGTCCGAATCCTACGAGCAGTACTTC
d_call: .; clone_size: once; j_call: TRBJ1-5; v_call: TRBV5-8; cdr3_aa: CASRGTGLGQPQHF; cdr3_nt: TGTGCCAGCAGAGGAACAGGGTTAGGACAGCCCCAGCATTTT
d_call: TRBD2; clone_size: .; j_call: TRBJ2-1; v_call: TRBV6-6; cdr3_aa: CASSWRTSGRNEQFF; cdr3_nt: TGTGCCAGCAGCTGGAGGACTAGCGGGAGAAATGAGCAGTTCTTC
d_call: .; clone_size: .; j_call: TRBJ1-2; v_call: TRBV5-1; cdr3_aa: CASSSEGHYGYTF; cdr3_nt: TGCGCCAGCAGCTCTGAGGGCCACTATGGCTACACCTTC
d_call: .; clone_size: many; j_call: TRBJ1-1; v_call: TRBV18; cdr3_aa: CASSPGANTEAFF; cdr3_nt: TGTGCCAGCTCACCCGGGGCGAACACTGAAGCTTTCTTT
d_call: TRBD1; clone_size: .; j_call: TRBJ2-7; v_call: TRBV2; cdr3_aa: CASSDTGTGGTQYF; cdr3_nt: TGTGCCAGCAGTGACACCGGGACAGGGGGCACGCAGTACTTC
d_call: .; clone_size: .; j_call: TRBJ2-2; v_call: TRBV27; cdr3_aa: CASRSGGLTGELFF; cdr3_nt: TGTGCCAGCAGATCGGGCGGGTTGACCGGGGAGCTGTTTTTT
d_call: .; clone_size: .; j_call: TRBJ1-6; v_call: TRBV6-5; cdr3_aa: CAIPGNSPLHF; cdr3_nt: TGTGCCATCCCAGGGAATTCACCCCTCCACTTT
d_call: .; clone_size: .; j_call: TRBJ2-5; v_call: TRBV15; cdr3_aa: CATSRTGPLKETQYF; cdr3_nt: TGTGCCACCAGCAGAACCGGTCCGCTAAAAGAGACCCAGTACTTC
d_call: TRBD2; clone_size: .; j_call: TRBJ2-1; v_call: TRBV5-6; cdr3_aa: CASSLIAGYNEQFF; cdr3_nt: TGTGCCAGCAGCCTAATAGCGGGCTACAATGAGCAGTTCTTC
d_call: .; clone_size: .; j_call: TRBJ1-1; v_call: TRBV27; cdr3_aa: CASSLPGRQNTEAFF; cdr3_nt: TGTGCCAGCAGTTTACCCGGCAGACAGAACACTGAAGCTTTCTTT
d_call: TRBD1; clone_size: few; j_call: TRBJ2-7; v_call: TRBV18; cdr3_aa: CASSRWDRGIYEQYF; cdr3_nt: TGTGCCAGCTCACGATGGGACAGGGGAATCTACGAGCAGTACTTC
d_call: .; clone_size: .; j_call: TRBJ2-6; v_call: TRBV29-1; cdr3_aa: CSVGGGRSNVLTF; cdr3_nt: TGCAGCGTTGGGGGTGGTCGGTCCAACGTCCTGACTTTC
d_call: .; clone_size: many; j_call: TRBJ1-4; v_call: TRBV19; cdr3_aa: CASSITPRVQGKLFF; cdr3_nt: TGTGCCAGTAGTATAACCCCCAGGGTCCAAGGAAAACTGTTTTTT
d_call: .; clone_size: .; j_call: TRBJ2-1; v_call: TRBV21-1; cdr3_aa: CASSVAAGLNNEQFF; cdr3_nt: TGTGCCAGCAGTGTGGCCGCGGGACTGAACAATGAGCAGTTCTTC
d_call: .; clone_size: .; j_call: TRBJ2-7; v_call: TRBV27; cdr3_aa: CASSLWGPGILSSYEQYF; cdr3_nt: TGTGCCAGCAGTTTATGGGGTCCCGGGATCCTGAGCTCCTACGAGCAGTACTTC
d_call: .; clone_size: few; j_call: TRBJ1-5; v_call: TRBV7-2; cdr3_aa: CASSLLAVSQPQHF; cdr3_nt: TGTGCCAGCAGCTTACTGGCAGTCAGTCAGCCCCAGCATTTT
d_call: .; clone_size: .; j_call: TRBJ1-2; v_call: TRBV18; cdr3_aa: CASSPLGEYGYTF; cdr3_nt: TGTGCCAGCTCACCACTCGGGGAATACGGCTACACCTTC
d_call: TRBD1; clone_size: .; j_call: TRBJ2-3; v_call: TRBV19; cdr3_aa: CASKRGTGGWDTQYF; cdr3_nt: TGTGCCAGTAAAAGAGGGACAGGGGGATGGGATACGCAGTATTTT
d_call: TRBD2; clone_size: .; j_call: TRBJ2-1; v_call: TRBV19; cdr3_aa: CASSISSLAANEQFF; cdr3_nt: TGTGCCAGTAGTATCTCCTCACTAGCGGCCAATGAGCAGTTCTTC
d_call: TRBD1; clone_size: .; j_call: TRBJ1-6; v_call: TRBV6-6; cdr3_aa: CASSETGKVASPLHF; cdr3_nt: TGTGCCAGCAGTGAGACAGGGAAGGTCGCTTCACCCCTCCACTTT
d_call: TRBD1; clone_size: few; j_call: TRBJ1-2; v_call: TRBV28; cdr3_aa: CASTPGGFGSGYTF; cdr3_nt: TGTGCCAGCACCCCAGGGGGGTTTGGGAGCGGCTACACCTTC
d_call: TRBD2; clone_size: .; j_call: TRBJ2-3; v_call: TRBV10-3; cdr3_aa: CAISDAGLGGLPFTDTQYF; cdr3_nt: TGTGCCATCAGTGACGCCGGGCTCGGGGGACTACCCTTCACAGATACGCAGTATTTT
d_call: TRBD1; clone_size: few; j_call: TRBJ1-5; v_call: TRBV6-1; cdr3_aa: CASRGRQGYQPQHF; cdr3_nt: TGTGCCAGCAGGGGGAGACAGGGCTATCAGCCCCAGCATTTT
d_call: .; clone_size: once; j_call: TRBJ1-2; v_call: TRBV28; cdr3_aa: CASSLIVEIDHTF; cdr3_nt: TGTGCCAGCAGTTTAATCGTCGAGATCGACCACACCTTC
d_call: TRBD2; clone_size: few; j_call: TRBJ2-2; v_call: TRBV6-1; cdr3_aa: CAGGGVAGVTGELFF; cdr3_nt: TGTGCCGGGGGGGGAGTAGCGGGAGTTACCGGGGAGCTGTTTTTT
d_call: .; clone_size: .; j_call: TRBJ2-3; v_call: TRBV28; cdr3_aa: CASSPRTSFSTDTQYF; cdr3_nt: TGTGCCAGCAGTCCCAGGACATCCTTTAGCACAGATACGCAGTATTTT
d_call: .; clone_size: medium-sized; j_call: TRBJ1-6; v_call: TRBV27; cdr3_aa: CASSLSYNSPLHF; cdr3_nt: TGTGCCAGCAGTTTATCTTATAATTCACCCCTCCACTTT
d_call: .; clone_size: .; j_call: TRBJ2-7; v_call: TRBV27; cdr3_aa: CASSLRQSYEQYF; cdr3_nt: TGTGCCAGCAGTTTAAGACAGTCGTACGAGCAGTACTTC
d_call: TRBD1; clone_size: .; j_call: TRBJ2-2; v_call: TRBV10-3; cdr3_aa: CAISRQGAPTGELFF; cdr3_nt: TGTGCCATCAGTAGACAGGGAGCGCCAACCGGGGAGCTGTTTTTT
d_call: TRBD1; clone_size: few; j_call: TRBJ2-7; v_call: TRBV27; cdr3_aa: CASSIGTGSYEQYF; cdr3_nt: TGTGCCAGCAGTATCGGGACAGGCTCCTACGAGCAGTACTTC
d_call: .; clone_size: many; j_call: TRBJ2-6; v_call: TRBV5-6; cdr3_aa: CASSLVRTSSGANVLTF; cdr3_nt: TGTGCCAGCAGCTTGGTCAGGACAAGTTCTGGGGCCAACGTCCTGACTTTC
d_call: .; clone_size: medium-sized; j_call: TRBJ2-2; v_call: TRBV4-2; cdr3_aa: CASSQEGWGGGPRDGELFF; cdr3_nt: TGTGCCAGCAGCCAAGAGGGTTGGGGAGGGGGCCCTCGGGACGGGGAGCTGTTTTTT